This is a list of T cell receptor beta chains from one sample in a study of cytomegalovirus exposure and HLA in healthy donors. Generated by immunoSEQ multiplex PCR, the TCRdb table keeps only in-frame clones and is missing some. The profile shows around 160,000 clones, over 65% of them singletons. The sequenced sample was PBMCs. These receptors all stem from a man aged 35 to 55 in good health and CMV-seropositive. Both conserved end residues are part of each CDR3. A D gene is named only where the DNA matches it firmly.

J gene: TRBJ1-1; V gene: TRBV29-1; D gene: .; CDR3 protein: CSVEGQAVNTEAFF
J gene: TRBJ1-1; V gene: TRBV5-6; D gene: TRBD1; CDR3 protein: CASSLGQGMIAFF
J gene: TRBJ1-3; V gene: TRBV7-8; D gene: .; CDR3 protein: CASSTLRGNTIYF
J gene: TRBJ2-1; V gene: TRBV5-1; D gene: .; CDR3 protein: CASSPTAGWDEQFF
J gene: TRBJ1-4; V gene: TRBV11-2; D gene: .; CDR3 protein: CASSPQAPGYGEKLFF
J gene: TRBJ2-7; V gene: TRBV6-5; D gene: .; CDR3 protein: CASSGLTGGYEEYF
J gene: TRBJ2-7; V gene: TRBV7-3; D gene: .; CDR3 protein: CASSSTQGHEQYF
J gene: TRBJ2-3; V gene: TRBV30; D gene: TRBD2; CDR3 protein: CAWSVRGGRAADTQYF
J gene: TRBJ2-1; V gene: TRBV7-3; D gene: TRBD1; CDR3 protein: CASSGTQGASYNEQFF
J gene: TRBJ2-3; V gene: TRBV29-1; D gene: .; CDR3 protein: CSVASDYTDTQYF
J gene: TRBJ2-6; V gene: TRBV6-6; D gene: .; CDR3 protein: CASSPRAGANVLTF
J gene: TRBJ1-2; V gene: TRBV29-1; D gene: .; CDR3 protein: CSVEGGGGGYTF
J gene: TRBJ2-2; V gene: TRBV9; D gene: TRBD2; CDR3 protein: CASSVVVRWFCGRAGWELFF
J gene: TRBJ2-7; V gene: TRBV27; D gene: TRBD1; CDR3 protein: CASSTRQGPYEQYF
J gene: TRBJ1-2; V gene: TRBV27; D gene: .; CDR3 protein: CASRATAANYGYTF
J gene: TRBJ1-2; V gene: TRBV28; D gene: .; CDR3 protein: CASSLERYGYTF
J gene: TRBJ2-1; V gene: TRBV28; D gene: .; CDR3 protein: CASMGSPYNEQFF
J gene: .; V gene: TRBV28; D gene: .; CDR3 protein: CASRKGSHEQYF